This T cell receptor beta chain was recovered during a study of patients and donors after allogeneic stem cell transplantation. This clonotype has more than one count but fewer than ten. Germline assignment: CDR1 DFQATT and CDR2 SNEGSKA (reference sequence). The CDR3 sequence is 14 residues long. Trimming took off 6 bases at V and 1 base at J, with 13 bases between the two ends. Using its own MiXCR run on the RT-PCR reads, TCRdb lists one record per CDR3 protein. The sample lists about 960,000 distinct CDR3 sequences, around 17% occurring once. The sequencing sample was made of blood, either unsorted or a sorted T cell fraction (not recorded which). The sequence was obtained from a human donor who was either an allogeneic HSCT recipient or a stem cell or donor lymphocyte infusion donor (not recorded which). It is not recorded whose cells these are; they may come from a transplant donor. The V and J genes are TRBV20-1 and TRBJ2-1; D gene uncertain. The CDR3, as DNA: TGCAGTGCACCGAACGCAGAATCCTACAATGAGCAGTTCTTC. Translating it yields CSAPNAESYNEQFF.